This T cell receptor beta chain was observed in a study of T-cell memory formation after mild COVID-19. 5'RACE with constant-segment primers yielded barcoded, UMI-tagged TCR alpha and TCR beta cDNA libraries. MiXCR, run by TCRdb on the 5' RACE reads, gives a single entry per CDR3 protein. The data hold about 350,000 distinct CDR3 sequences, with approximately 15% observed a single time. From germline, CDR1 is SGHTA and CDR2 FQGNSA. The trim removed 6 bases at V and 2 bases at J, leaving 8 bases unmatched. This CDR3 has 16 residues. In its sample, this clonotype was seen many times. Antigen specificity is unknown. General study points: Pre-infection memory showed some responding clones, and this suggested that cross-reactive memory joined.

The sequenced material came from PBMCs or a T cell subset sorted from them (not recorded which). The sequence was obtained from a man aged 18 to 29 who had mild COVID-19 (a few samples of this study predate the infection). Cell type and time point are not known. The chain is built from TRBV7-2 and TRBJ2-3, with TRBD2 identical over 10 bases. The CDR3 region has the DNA TGTGCCAGCAGATATAACCTAGCGGGGGCCACAGATACGCAGTATTTT. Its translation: CASRYNLAGATDTQYF.